The sequence of this T cell receptor (beta chain) was determined in a study of cytomegalovirus exposure and HLA in healthy donors. This CDR3 spans 16 amino acids. The germline gives CDR1 LNHNV, CDR2 YYDKDF (reference sequence). The trim removed 1 base at V and 6 bases at J, leaving 7 bases unmatched. General observations from the study: Rare TCR sequences dominated, though some public TCRs recurred in many donors. A few CMV-associated chains proved CMV antigen-specific in vitro.

Repertoires were generated with immunoSEQ multiplex PCR, while TCRdb's copy carries only in-frame clones and drops some. The sample has under 250,000 clones, over 75% seen once. This clone was seen a handful of times. Its antigen remains unknown. The sample consisted of PBMCs. The V gene is TRBV15, the J gene TRBJ2-1; 9 nucleotides match TRBD2. The sequence derives from a young woman in good health and CMV-seropositive. CDR3 sequence: CATSRGRLAGINEQFF. CDR3 sequence (DNA): TGTGCCACCAGCAGAGGTAGGCTAGCGGGAATCAATGAGCAGTTCTTC.